Included here is one T cell receptor beta chain sequence, with context. The antigen remains unidentified. 60 Vbeta and 13 Jbeta primers were used in PCR. Generated by immunoSEQ multiplex PCR, the TCRdb table keeps only in-frame clones and is missing some. The sample holds approximately 140,000 clones, approximately 80% seen once. The data stem from a study of cytomegalovirus exposure and HLA in healthy donors. Study-level findings and limits: Later analysis identified a missense DCLRE1C variant that was linked to TCR beta V- and J-gene trimming. Reports indicate that TCR beta sequences accurately predicted the HLA-A and HLA-B alleles of most subjects.

From germline, CDR1 is MNHNS and CDR2 SASEGT. The CDR3 sequence is 17 residues long. Trimming removed 0 bases at V and 5 bases at J, with 17 bases between. The genes are TRBV6-1 and TRBJ1-3; no clear D gene. The TCR originated in a man between 18 and 35 years old in good health and CMV-seronegative. The sample comprised PBMCs. The CDR3 is CASSEAEAQRVRNTIYF. Written as DNA, the CDR3 is TGTGCCAGCAGTGAAGCGGAGGCTCAACGAGTTAGAAACACCATATATTTT.